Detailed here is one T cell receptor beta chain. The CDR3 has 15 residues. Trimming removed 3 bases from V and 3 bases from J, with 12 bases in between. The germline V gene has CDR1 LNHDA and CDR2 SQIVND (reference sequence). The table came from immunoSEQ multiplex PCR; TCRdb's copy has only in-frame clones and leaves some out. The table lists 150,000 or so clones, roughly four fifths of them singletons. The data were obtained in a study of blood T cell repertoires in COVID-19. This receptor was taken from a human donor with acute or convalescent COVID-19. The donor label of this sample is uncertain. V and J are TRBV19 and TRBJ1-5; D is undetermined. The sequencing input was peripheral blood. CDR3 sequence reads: CASSIPGMANQPQHF. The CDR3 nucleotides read TGTGCCAGTAGTATCCCAGGTATGGCCAATCAGCCCCAGCATTTT.